The 2 T cell receptor beta chains listed next were all sequenced from one sample in a study of OX40 agonist ivuxolimab in advanced cancers. The table came from immunoSEQ multiplex PCR; TCRdb's copy has only in-frame clones and leaves some out. Of more than 55,000 clones detected, roughly 87% appear once; the ten largest clones hold less than 0.8%. This specimen consisted of CD4+ or CD8+ T cells sorted from blood, obtained in a trial of the OX40 agonist ivuxolimab. The receptors come from an adult with an advanced solid tumor such as melanoma, head and neck, liver or kidney cancer.

The genes are TRBV29-1 and TRBJ2-7; tentative D call: TRBD2 (7 bases). This CDR3 has 13 residues. Germline CDR1 reads SQVTM; CDR2 reads ANQGSEA. Trimming removed 4 bases from V and 3 bases from J, with 13 bases in between. The CDR3 DNA reads as TGCAGCGTTGGCGGGGGCCTTGGCTACGAGCAGTACTTC. This encodes CSVGGGLGYEQYF.

The chain joins TRBV5-1 to TRBJ2-5, with D hard to call. Per germline, CDR1 SGHRS and CDR2 YFSETQ. This CDR3 spans 13 amino acids. V gave up 3 bases and J gave up 5 bases, with 11 bases separating them. The CDR3 protein is CASSSGLVETQYF. The DNA of the CDR3 is TGCGCCAGCAGCTCCGGTCTAGTCGAGACCCAGTACTTC.